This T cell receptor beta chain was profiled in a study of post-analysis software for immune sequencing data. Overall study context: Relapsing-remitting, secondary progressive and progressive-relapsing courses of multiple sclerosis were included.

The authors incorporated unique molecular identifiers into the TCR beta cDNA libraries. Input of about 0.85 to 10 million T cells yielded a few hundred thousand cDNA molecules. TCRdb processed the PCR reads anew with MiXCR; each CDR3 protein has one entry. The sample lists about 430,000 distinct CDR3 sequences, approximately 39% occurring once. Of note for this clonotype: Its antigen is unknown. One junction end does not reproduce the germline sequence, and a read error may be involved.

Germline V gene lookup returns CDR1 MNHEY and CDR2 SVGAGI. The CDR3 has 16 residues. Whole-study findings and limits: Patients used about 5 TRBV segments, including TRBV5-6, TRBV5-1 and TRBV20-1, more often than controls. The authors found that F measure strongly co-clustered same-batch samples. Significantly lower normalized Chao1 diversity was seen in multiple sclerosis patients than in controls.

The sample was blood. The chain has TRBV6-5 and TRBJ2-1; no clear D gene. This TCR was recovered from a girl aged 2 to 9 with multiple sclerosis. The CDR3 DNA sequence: TGTGCCGGCAGTTACTCGACAAGTTTAACACCTCTTGAGCAGTTCTTC. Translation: CAGSYSTSLTPLEQFF.